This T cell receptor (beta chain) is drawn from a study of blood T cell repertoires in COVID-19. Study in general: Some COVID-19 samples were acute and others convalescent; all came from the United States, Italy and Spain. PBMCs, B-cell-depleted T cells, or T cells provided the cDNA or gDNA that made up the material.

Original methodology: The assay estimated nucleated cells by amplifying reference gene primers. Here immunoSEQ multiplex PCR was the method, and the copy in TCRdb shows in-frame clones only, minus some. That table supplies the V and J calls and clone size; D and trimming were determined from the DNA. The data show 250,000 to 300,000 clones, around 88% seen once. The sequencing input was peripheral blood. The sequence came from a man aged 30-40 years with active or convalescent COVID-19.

CDR3 bases: TGTGCCAGCAGTGAATTAATGTCTACCGGGGAGCTGTTTTTT. Encoded protein: CASSELMSTGELFF. The rearrangement uses TRBV6-1 and TRBJ2-2, with no clear D. The CDR3 loop spans 14 amino acids. V shed 2 bases and J shed 5 bases, with 9 bases lying between them. The germline CDR1 and CDR2 sequences are MNHNS and SASEGT.